This T cell receptor (beta chain) is drawn from a study of T cell changes during pregnancy in multiple sclerosis. J lost 4 bases, V lost 3 bases, and 7 bases had no gene match. Germline-derived CDR1 and CDR2 are SGDLS and YYNGEE. This CDR3 has 15 residues. Method: immunoSEQ multiplex PCR; TCRdb's copy keeps in-frame clones and lacks some. The sample has tens of thousands of clones, approximately 90% seen once. The clonotype comes from a female donor with multiple sclerosis, enrolled in a pregnancy study. The genes are TRBV9 and TRBJ2-3; 8 positions agree with TRBD2. Here the sequenced sample was CD4+ T cells from peripheral blood mononuclear cells, taken after pregnancy. The CDR3 sequence is CASSAGGRGADTQYF. DNA of the CDR3: TGTGCCAGCAGCGCGGGGGGGAGAGGGGCAGATACGCAGTATTTT.